The rows below give T cell receptor beta chains drawn from one sample of a study of cytomegalovirus exposure and HLA in healthy donors. The repertoire was sequenced with immunoSEQ multiplex PCR; TCRdb's copy has only in-frame clones and lacks some. The sample has about 150,000 clones, 73% seen once. Input material: PBMCs. The receptor set was obtained from a woman between 18 and 29 years old in good health and CMV-seropositive. The CDR3 runs from the conserved cysteine through the conserved F or W. Fields, in order: D gene, CDR3 length, V gene, J gene, clone size, CDR3 DNA, CDR3 protein. D genes are given only for firm matches. Expanded clones are given a class, and other clones once, few, many or no size at all.

D: NA; length: 15; V: TRBV6-6; J: TRBJ1-5; size: NA; DNA: TGTGCCAGCTCTTTAGACCCCCGGGGGGACCAGCCCCAGCATTTT; CDR3: CASSLDPRGDQPQHF
D: NA; length: 17; V: TRBV5-4; J: TRBJ2-2; size: NA; DNA: TGTGCCAGCAGCCCGCTTGGGGGGCGGGGGACGACCGGGGAGCTGTTTTTT; CDR3: CASSPLGGRGTTGELFF
D: NA; length: 15; V: TRBV7-8; J: TRBJ2-7; size: NA; DNA: TGTGCCAGCAGCTTATACGGCGGGGCTGAGTACGAGCAGTACTTC; CDR3: CASSLYGGAEYEQYF
D: NA; length: 14; V: TRBV7-9; J: TRBJ1-5; size: NA; DNA: TGTGCCAGCAGCTTGGCGGGGGGTAATCAGCCCCAGCATTTT; CDR3: CASSLAGGNQPQHF
D: TRBD1; length: 14; V: TRBV13; J: TRBJ1-2; size: NA; DNA: TGTGCCAGCAGCTCGGGACAGCAGATCTATGGCTACACCTTC; CDR3: CASSSGQQIYGYTF
D: NA; length: 17; V: TRBV7-9; J: TRBJ1-1; size: NA; DNA: TGTTCCAGCAGCTTAGACCAGGGGCTGGGCTCGAACACTGAAGCTTTCTTT; CDR3: CSSSLDQGLGSNTEAFF
D: TRBD1; length: 16; V: TRBV4-3; J: TRBJ2-5; size: few; DNA: TGCGCCAGCAGCCAAGGTGAGGGACAGAAGAAAGAGACCCAGTACTTC; CDR3: CASSQGEGQKKETQYF
D: NA; length: 14; V: TRBV5-5; J: TRBJ2-7; size: few; DNA: TGTGCCAGCAGCTTGGGGACAGCTTCCTACGAGCAGTACTTC; CDR3: CASSLGTASYEQYF
D: NA; length: 14; V: TRBV6-5; J: TRBJ2-7; size: once; DNA: TGTGCCAGCAAGTCAGCGGGCGTTCCCTACGAGCAGTACTTC; CDR3: CASKSAGVPYEQYF
D: TRBD1; length: 15; V: TRBV2; J: TRBJ1-2; size: NA; DNA: TGTGCCAGCAGTGGCTCCGGGACAGCCTCATATGGCTACACCTTC; CDR3: CASSGSGTASYGYTF
D: NA; length: 15; V: TRBV7-3; J: TRBJ2-1; size: once; DNA: TGTGCCAGCAGCTTAAATGGGGGGAGGTACAATGAGCAGTTCTTC; CDR3: CASSLNGGRYNEQFF
D: NA; length: 14; V: TRBV5-1; J: TRBJ2-3; size: NA; DNA: TGCGCCAGCAGCTTCTTAACTAGCACAGATACGCAGTATTTT; CDR3: CASSFLTSTDTQYF
D: NA; length: 16; V: TRBV11-2; J: TRBJ2-1; size: once; DNA: TGTGCCAGCAGCTTAGCAGGGTTTCAAGCCTACAATGAGCAGTTCTTC; CDR3: CASSLAGFQAYNEQFF
D: TRBD1; length: 14; V: TRBV4-3; J: TRBJ1-2; size: NA; DNA: TGCGCCAGCAGCCAGTTACAGGGGGACCTAGGCTACACCTTC; CDR3: CASSQLQGDLGYTF
D: TRBD1; length: 15; V: TRBV6-6; J: TRBJ1-5; size: few; DNA: TGTGCCAGCAGGACGGACAGGGTAATAGGTCAGCCCCAGCATTTT; CDR3: CASRTDRVIGQPQHF
D: TRBD1; length: 16; V: TRBV30; J: TRBJ2-4; size: NA; DNA: TGTGCCACCGCCTTGGGACAGGGTTCGGCCAAAAACATTCAGTACTTC; CDR3: CATALGQGSAKNIQYF
D: TRBD2; length: 16; V: TRBV6-5; J: TRBJ2-5; size: NA; DNA: TGTGCCAGCAGTTACCAGAGGACTAGGCGGCAAGAGACCCAGTACTTC; CDR3: CASSYQRTRRQETQYF
D: TRBD2; length: 14; V: TRBV5-3; J: TRBJ2-1; size: NA; DNA: TGTGCCAGAACCCTAGCGGGGGGGCCATATGAGCAGTTCTTC; CDR3: CARTLAGGPYEQFF
D: NA; length: 12; V: TRBV30; J: TRBJ1-1; size: few; DNA: TGTGCCTGGAGTGTATCGGGTTATGAAGCTTTCTTT; CDR3: CAWSVSGYEAFF
D: TRBD2; length: 19; V: TRBV27; J: TRBJ2-1; size: once; DNA: TGTGCCAGCAGTTCCGCGGCTAGCGGGGGGACTAGCTCCTACAATGAGCAGTTCTTC; CDR3: CASSSAASGGTSSYNEQFF
D: NA; length: 15; V: TRBV18; J: TRBJ1-2; size: NA; DNA: TGTGCCAGCTCACCGGACAGTACCCTGCCAATTGGCTACACCTTC; CDR3: CASSPDSTLPIGYTF
D: TRBD1; length: 15; V: TRBV6-5; J: TRBJ1-4; size: NA; DNA: TGTGCCAGCAGGCAAGACAGGGGGCTCGAAGAAAAACTGTTTTTT; CDR3: CASRQDRGLEEKLFF